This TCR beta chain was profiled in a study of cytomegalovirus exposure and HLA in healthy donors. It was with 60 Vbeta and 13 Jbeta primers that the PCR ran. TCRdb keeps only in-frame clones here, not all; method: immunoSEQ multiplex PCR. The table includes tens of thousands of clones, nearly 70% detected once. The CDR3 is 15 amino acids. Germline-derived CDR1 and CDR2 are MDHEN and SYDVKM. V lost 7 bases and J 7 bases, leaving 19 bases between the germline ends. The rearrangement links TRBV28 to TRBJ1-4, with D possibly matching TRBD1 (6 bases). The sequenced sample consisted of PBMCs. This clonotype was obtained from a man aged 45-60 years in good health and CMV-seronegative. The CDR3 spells CASTRARGSGEKLFF. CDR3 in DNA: TGTGCCAGCACACGTGCCAGGGGCTCGGGTGAAAAACTGTTTTTT.